These 8 T cell receptor beta chains were sequenced from one sample in a study of T cells in localized non-small cell lung cancer. Clones were sequenced by immunoSEQ multiplex PCR, and TCRdb holds only the in-frame ones, with some missing. The sample includes 52,000 or so clones, approximately 80% seen only once; the top ten take approximately 18%. This material consisted of peripheral blood mononuclear cells, taken before any cancer treatment. The receptor set was obtained from a man between 40 and 70 years old with stage III lung adenocarcinoma.

This chain links TRBV7-9 with TRBJ2-3; 8 bases are shared with TRBD1. Trimming removed 4 bases from V and 0 bases from J; junction bases left unmatched: 9. Germline CDR1 and CDR2: SEHNR and FQNEAQ (reference sequence). The CDR3 spans 17 residues. The CDR3 loop reads CASSSSLTGASTDTQYF. In DNA, the CDR3 is TGTGCCAGCAGCTCCTCCCTGACAGGGGCGAGCACAGATACGCAGTATTTT.

The rearrangement joins TRBV7-8 to TRBJ2-5; D possibly corresponds to TRBD1 (5 bases). This CDR3 region has 14 residues. Trimming took off 1 base at V and 3 bases at J, with 9 bases between the two ends. Germline loops: CDR1 SGHVS, CDR2 FQNEAQ. CDR3 DNA: TGTGCCAGCAGCTTAGGTGGCAGGGAAGAGACCCAGTACTTC. Amino acids: CASSLGGREETQYF.

Only one count was recorded for this clone. The rearrangement uses TRBV9 and TRBJ2-5; 7 bases are a match to TRBD1. The CDR3 consists of 15 residues. The germline gives CDR1 SGDLS, CDR2 YYNGEE. The trim removed 4 bases at V and 5 bases at J, leaving 11 bases unmatched. CDR3 DNA sequence: TGTGCCAGCAGCCCCCAGACAGGGCCGTCGGAGACCCAGTACTTC. Translating gives CASSPQTGPSETQYF.

The V call is TRBV2, the J call TRBJ1-4, with a weak D call TRBD1 (6 bases). V was clipped by 1 base and J by 5 bases, with 14 bases between them. CDR1 and CDR2 (germline): SNHLY, FYNNEI. The CDR3 has 16 residues. CDR3 sequence reads: CASSEGSGGENEKLFF. For the CDR3, the DNA is TGTGCCAGCAGTGAAGGGAGCGGGGGCGAAAATGAAAAACTGTTTTTT.

This chain links TRBV19 with TRBJ2-5; TRBD1 or TRBD2 may be the D gene (5 bases each). Trimming stripped 1 base from V and 5 bases from J, with 5 bases between. Germline V gives CDR1 LNHDA, CDR2 SQIVND (reference sequence). This CDR3 is built from 12 residues. CDR3 coding DNA: TGTGCCAGTAGTATAGGGGGGGAGACCCAGTACTTC. Translated: CASSIGGETQYF. Drawing the rest from reference TRBV19 and TRBJ2-5, the complete variable domain is DGGITQSPKYLFRKEGQNVTLSCEQNLNHDAMYWYRQDPGQGLRLIYYSQIVNDFQKGDIAEGYSVSREKKESFPLTVTSAQKNPTAFYLCASSIGGETQYFGPGTRLLVL.

This clone was seen a few times. The rearrangement joins TRBV18 to TRBJ1-6; 8 bases match TRBD1. This CDR3 is 17 amino acids long. Trimming took 5 bases from V and 7 from J; bases not matched to a gene: 13. Germline V CDR1 and CDR2: KGHSH, LQKENI. The CDR3 loop is CASSYNHGQGNNSPLHF. The CDR3 bases are TGTGCCAGCTCATACAATCACGGACAGGGTAACAATTCACCCCTCCACTTT.

This chain links TRBV7-2 with TRBJ2-2; no reliable D call. The germline CDR1 and CDR2 sequences are SGHTA and FQGNSA. The V end lost 2 bases, the J end lost 0 bases, and 10 bases lay between the germline ends. CDR3 size: 16 residues. The CDR3 spells CASSLYATSNTGELFF. CDR3 coding DNA: TGTGCCAGCAGCTTATACGCGACATCGAACACCGGGGAGCTGTTTTTT.

The chain is built from TRBV5-1 and TRBJ1-2; D might be TRBD1 (6 bases). Germline CDR1 and CDR2: SGHRS and YFSETQ. The CDR3 runs 15 residues. The germline V and J ends were trimmed by 0 bases and 5 bases, with 14 bases remaining between them. This CDR3 reads CASSLAGGKSYGYTF. The CDR3 DNA reads as TGCGCCAGCAGCTTGGCCGGGGGCAAGTCTTATGGCTACACCTTC. The whole variable domain, filled in from reference TRBV5-1 and TRBJ1-2, reads KAGVTQTPRYLIKTRGQQVTLSCSPISGHRSVSWYQQTPGQGLQFLFEYFSETQRNKGNFPGRFSGRQFSNSRSEMNVSTLELGDSALYLCASSLAGGKSYGYTFGSGTRLTVV.